This T cell receptor (beta chain) was recorded in a study of T-cell memory formation after mild COVID-19 (dated by TCRdb to the early 2020s). A note on the overall study: Most TCR sequence clusters were specific to one of the two donors. In a couple of donors, T-cell clones that expanded and contracted after mild COVID-19 were tracked by sequencing TCRalpha and TCRbeta repertoires over time. The cohort comprised two young, previously healthy adult volunteers, one female and one male. The research as a whole found: Some responding clones were detected in pre-infection memory, suggesting pre-existing cross-reactive memory T cells joined the SARS-CoV-2 response. SARS-CoV-2 specificity of the second-wave clones peaking on day 37 was not confirmed. From day 15 to 85, contracting clones showed balanced CD4/CD8 phenotypes, whereas a second wave of clones that expanded from day 15 to 37 leaned towards CD4+. The study included only a couple of mild cases, and larger cohorts that include severe cases with pre-infection samples were judged to be necessary. Contracting CD4+ clones were found mainly in CM and EM memory subsets, while CD8+ clones were enriched in EMRA.

The CDR3 sequence holds 13 residues, the cysteine and phenylalanine included. Just the 39-base CDR3 DNA is kept, in frame starting at base 1. CDR1 MGHRA and CDR2 YSYEKL were looked up in the germline V gene. V was cut back by 0 bases and J by 7 bases, leaving a gap of 9 bases between them. The sequencer was an Illumina NovaSeq 6000. Using 5'RACE with constant-segment primers, TCRalpha and TCRbeta cDNA libraries were constructed, with sample barcodes and unique molecular identifiers added in the process. RNA was extracted from every sample with Trizol reagent. Amplification of the libraries took two PCR steps, and the second step added a second sample barcode plus Illumina TruSeq adapters. Sequencing of libraries was performed on an Illumina NovaSeq with 2 x 150 bp paired-end reads. The original methods were these. The reads were demultiplexed and collapsed into UMI-guided consensus sequences using migec v1.2.7. Using mixcr v2.1.11, UMI consensuses were aligned to TRA and TRB V and J templates and then assembled into clonotypes. Clonotypes were classified as expanded or contracted when called significant by both edgeR and NoisET, with noise models trained on biological replicates. For edgeR calls, the thresholds were a false discovery rate-adjusted p below 0.01 and a log2 fold-change of 1. As an exploratory analysis of dynamics, max-normalized trajectories of the 1000 most abundant clonotypes were examined by PCA with hierarchical clustering. Separately sequenced CD4+ and CD8+ repertoires were used to assign a CD4 or CD8 phenotype to each responding clone. In TCRdb, the public reads were trimmed at Q25 with fastp and aligned with MiXCR, with productive beta chains retained. CDR3 protein sequences are deduplicated, and each keeps its most common genes and DNA. Here the V and J calls rest on TCRdb's processing, not on the authors' analysis. Recorded for this sample are fewer than 450,000 distinct CDR3 sequences; roughly a quarter of them occurred a single time. The leading ten clones occupy 7% to 9.5% of the sample.

Ficoll-Paque density gradient centrifugation was used to isolate PBMCs. This clonotype was observed a handful of times. There is no known antigen for this receptor. Nothing much larger sits one base from this clone, and base qualities are not available. In this chain, TRBV4-1 is recombined with TRBJ2-5, with the D gene too uncertain to name. Sequenced: PBMCs or a T cell subset sorted from them (not recorded which). This TCR came from an adult woman who had mild COVID-19 (a few samples of this study predate the infection). The sample titles of this study are shuffled in the database, so cell type and time point are left out; the donor was told from shared clones. The CDR3 protein sequence reads: CASSQESGGTQYF. The DNA sequence reads TGCGCCAGCAGCCAAGAGTCGGGTGGGACCCAGTACTTC.